This T cell receptor beta chain was identified in a study of T cells in tumors after PD-1 blockade. Study-wide context: Some patients also took daily vismodegib 150 mg during anti-PD-1 treatment. On average, peripheral blood gave about 120,000 TCR templates and 30,000 to 40,000 unique clonotypes.

The germline V and J ends were trimmed by 7 bases and 0 bases, with 4 bases remaining between them. CDR3 length: 12 amino acids. Germline assignment: CDR1 MDHEN and CDR2 SYDVKM. Findings and caveats of the study: About 41% of tumor TCR clonotypes were also found in blood.

Some clones are missing from TCRdb's copy, which holds only in-frame ones; the method was immunoSEQ multiplex PCR. The table records 60,000 to 70,000 clones, over 65% of them present only once. On this clone: Its target is unknown.

The J gene is TRBJ1-5, the V gene TRBV28; D is unclear. The TCR sequence derives from a human donor with basal cell carcinoma. The material was PBMCs, obtained after anti-PD-1 treatment. CDR3 nucleotides: TGTGCCAGCATTGATAGCAATCAGCCCCAGCATTTT. It specifies CASIDSNQPQHF.